The rows below give T cell receptor beta chains drawn from one sample of a study of CD4 T cells in relation to SARS-CoV-2 and coronaviruses. Here immunoSEQ multiplex PCR was the method, and the copy in TCRdb shows in-frame clones only, minus some. The sample lists about 19,000 clones, 70% to 85% seen once, with around 14% in the top ten. These receptors' antigens are unknown. The sequencing input was CD4+ T cells from PBMCs, cultured in vitro. These receptor sequences come from a human donor in good health. CDR3s include the opening cysteine and the closing phenylalanine or tryptophan. D genes are given only for firm matches. Size is stated for part of the rows, as once, few or many counts, or as a class when the clone is expanded.

d_gene	j_gene	abundance	v_gene	CDR3nt	CDR3aa
-	TRBJ1-6	few	TRBV15	TGTGCCACCGCCGGGAGGGGAGGACCCCTCCACTTT	CATAGRGGPLHF
-	TRBJ1-2	-	TRBV6-6	TGTGCCAGCAGTCACGGGAGTGTGGGTTATGGCTACACCTTC	CASSHGSVGYGYTF
-	TRBJ1-3	-	TRBV18	TGTGCCAGCTCACCACGGTGGGGGGACTCTGGAAACACCATATATTTT	CASSPRWGDSGNTIYF
-	TRBJ2-1	-	TRBV6-5	TGTGCCAGTCCTGGACTGGAGGACTACAATGAGCAGTTCTTC	CASPGLEDYNEQFF
-	TRBJ1-2	once	TRBV12-3/TRBV12-4	TGTGCCAGCAGTTTTGGTCAGAATGGCTACACCTTC	CASSFGQNGYTF
TRBD1	TRBJ1-5	few	TRBV6-6	TGTGCCAGCAGTTGGACAGGGCGCAATCAGCCCCAGCATTTT	CASSWTGRNQPQHF
TRBD1	TRBJ2-2	-	TRBV7-8	TGTGCCAGCAGCTTCCCCTGGACAGGGGTGGCCGGGGAGCTGTTTTTT	CASSFPWTGVAGELFF
-	TRBJ1-5	-	TRBV30	TGTGCCTGGAACGACGGTATACTCAATCAGCCCCAGCATTTT	CAWNDGILNQPQHF
TRBD2	TRBJ2-1	once	TRBV3-1/TRBV3-2	TGTGCCAGCAGCCAAGTCGGGGGACTAGCGGGGGGAAATGAGCAGTTCTTC	CASSQVGGLAGGNEQFF
-	TRBJ2-3	-	TRBV11-3	TGTGCCAGCAGCTTAGCAAAGGATACGCAGTATTTT	CASSLAKDTQYF
TRBD1	TRBJ2-5	-	TRBV30	TGTGCCTGGAGTGGGGGGGGACAGGGGGCGTTCCAGGACTTC	CAWSGGGQGAFQDF
TRBD1	TRBJ2-5	-	TRBV24-1	TGTGCCACCAGTGACCCGGACAGGGGGCGCGCGAAAGAGACCCAGTACTTC	CATSDPDRGRAKETQYF
TRBD1	TRBJ2-1	once	TRBV2	TGTGCCAGCATTCGGACAGGGGGGAATGAGCAGTTCTTC	CASIRTGGNEQFF
-	TRBJ1-6	-	TRBV27	TGTGCCAGCACTGCGTCAAGGGCAGGGAGGCGCAATTCACCCCTCCACTTT	CASTASRAGRRNSPLHF
TRBD1	TRBJ1-5	few	TRBV27	TGTGCCAGCAGTAACCACAGGGGTCAGCCCCAGCATTTT	CASSNHRGQPQHF
-	TRBJ1-6	few	TRBV7-9	TGTGCCAGCAGCTTCCATGCAGCTAAGGGTTCACCCCTCCACTTT	CASSFHAAKGSPLHF
TRBD1	TRBJ2-2	-	TRBV30	TGTGCCTGGAGTAAGAGGGGGCTCACCGGGGAGCTGTTTTTT	CAWSKRGLTGELFF
-	TRBJ2-5	-	TRBV6-5	TGTGCCAGCAGTAAGGAGTCAGAGACCCAGTACTTC	CASSKESETQYF
-	TRBJ1-2	few	TRBV19	TGTGCCAGTAGTCGACAGGTTGGGCCGGGAGGAGGCTACACCTTC	CASSRQVGPGGGYTF
TRBD2	TRBJ2-7	-	TRBV6-2/TRBV6-3	TGTGCCAGCAGCCAAGAACTAGCGGGCTACGAGCAGTACTTC	CASSQELAGYEQYF
TRBD2	TRBJ2-3	-	TRBV11-2	TGTGCCAGCAGCTTCTTAGCGGGAGCGGGAGGGGATACGCAGTATTTT	CASSFLAGAGGDTQYF
-	TRBJ1-1	-	TRBV5-4	TGTGCCAGCAGCTCGATAGGAACTGAAGCTTTCTTT	CASSSIGTEAFF
-	TRBJ2-6	-	TRBV24-1	TGTGCCACCAGCCCAGGGGGAGGCACGACCTCTGGGGCCAACGTCCTGACTTTC	CATSPGGGTTSGANVLTF